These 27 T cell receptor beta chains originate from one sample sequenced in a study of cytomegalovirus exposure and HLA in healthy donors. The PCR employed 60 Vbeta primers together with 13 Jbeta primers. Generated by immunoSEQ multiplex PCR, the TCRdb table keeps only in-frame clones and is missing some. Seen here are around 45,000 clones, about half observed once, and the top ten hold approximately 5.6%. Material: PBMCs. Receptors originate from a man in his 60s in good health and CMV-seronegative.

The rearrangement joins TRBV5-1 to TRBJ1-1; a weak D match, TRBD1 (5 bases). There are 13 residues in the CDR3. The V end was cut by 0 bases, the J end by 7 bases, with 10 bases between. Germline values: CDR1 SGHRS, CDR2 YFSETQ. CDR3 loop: CASSLEAQGEAFF. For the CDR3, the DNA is TGCGCCAGCAGCTTGGAGGCGCAGGGTGAAGCTTTCTTT.

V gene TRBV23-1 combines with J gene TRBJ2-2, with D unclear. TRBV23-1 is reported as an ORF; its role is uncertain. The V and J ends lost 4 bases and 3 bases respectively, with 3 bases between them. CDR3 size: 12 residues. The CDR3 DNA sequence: TGCGCCAGCAGTCTATACACCGGGGAGCTGTTTTTT. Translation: CASSLYTGELFF.

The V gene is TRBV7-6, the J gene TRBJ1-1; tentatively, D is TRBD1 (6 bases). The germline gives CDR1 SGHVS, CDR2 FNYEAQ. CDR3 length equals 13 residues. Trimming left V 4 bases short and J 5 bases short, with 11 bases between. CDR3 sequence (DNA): TGTGCCAGCAGCTCGAAGGGGGGGACTGAAGCTTTCTTT. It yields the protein CASSSKGGTEAFF.

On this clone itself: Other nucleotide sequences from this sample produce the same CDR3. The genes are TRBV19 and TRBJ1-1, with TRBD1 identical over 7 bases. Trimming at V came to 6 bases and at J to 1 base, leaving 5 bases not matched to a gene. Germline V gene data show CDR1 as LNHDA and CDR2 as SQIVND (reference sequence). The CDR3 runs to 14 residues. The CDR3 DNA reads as TGTGCCAGTAGCCCCGGGACAGCGAACACTGAAGCTTTCTTT. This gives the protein CASSPGTANTEAFF. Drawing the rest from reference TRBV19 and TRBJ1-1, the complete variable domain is DGGITQSPKYLFRKEGQNVTLSCEQNLNHDAMYWYRQDPGQGLRLIYYSQIVNDFQKGDIAEGYSVSREKKESFPLTVTSAQKNPTAFYLCASSPGTANTEAFFGQGTRLTVV.

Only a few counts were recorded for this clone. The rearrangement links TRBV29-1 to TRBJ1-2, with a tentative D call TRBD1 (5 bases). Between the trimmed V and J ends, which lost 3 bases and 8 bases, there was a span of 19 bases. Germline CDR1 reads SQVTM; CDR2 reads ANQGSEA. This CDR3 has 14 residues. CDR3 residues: CSVDPTGVSKGYTF. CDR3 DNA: TGCAGCGTTGACCCCACGGGGGTGTCTAAGGGCTACACCTTC.

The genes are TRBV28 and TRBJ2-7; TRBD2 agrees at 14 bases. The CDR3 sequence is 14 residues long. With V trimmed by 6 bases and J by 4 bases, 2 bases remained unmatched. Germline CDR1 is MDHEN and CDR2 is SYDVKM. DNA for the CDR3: TGTGCCAGCAGGGGGACTAGCGGGAGTTACGAGCAGTACTTC. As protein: CASRGTSGSYEQYF.

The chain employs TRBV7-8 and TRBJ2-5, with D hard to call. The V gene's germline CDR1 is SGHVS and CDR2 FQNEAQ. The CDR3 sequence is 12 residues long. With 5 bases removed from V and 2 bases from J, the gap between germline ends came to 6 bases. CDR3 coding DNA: TGTGCCAGCAGCGTTAATCAAGAGACCCAGTACTTC. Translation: CASSVNQETQYF.

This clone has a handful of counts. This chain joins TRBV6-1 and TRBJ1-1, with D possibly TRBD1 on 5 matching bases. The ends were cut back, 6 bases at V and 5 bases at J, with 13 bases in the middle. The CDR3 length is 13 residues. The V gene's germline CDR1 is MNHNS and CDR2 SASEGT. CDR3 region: CASSRLGGTEAFF. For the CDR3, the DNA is TGTGCCAGCAGCCGGCTTGGGGGGACTGAAGCTTTCTTT.

The CDR3 loop reads CASSQVGIRQGIGRTQYF. The CDR3 region has the DNA TGTGCCAGCAGCCAAGTTGGGATCCGACAGGGGATCGGACGAACCCAGTACTTC. The chain recombines TRBV14 with TRBJ2-5, with TRBD1 identical over 8 bases. The CDR3 is 18 residues long. The ends lost 1 base at V and 8 bases at J; junction bases unmatched: 18. In germline, CDR1 is SGHDN, CDR2 FVKESK.

CDR3 coding DNA: TGCGCCAGCCAAGACAGGATAAACAATCAGCCCCAGCATTTT. The encoded protein is CASQDRINNQPQHF. The chain couples TRBV10-2 to TRBJ1-5; TRBD1 might be the D (6 bases). The CDR3 is 14 amino acids. V was pared by 8 bases and J by 3 bases, with 14 bases between. CDR1 is WSHSY, CDR2 SAAADI, per germline.

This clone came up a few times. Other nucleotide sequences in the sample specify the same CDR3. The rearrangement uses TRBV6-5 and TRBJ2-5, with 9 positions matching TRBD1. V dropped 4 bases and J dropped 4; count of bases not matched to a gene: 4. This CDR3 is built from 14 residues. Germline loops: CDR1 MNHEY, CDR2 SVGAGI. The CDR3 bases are TGTGCCAGCAGTTGGGGACAGGGCGGAGAGACCCAGTACTTC. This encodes CASSWGQGGETQYF.

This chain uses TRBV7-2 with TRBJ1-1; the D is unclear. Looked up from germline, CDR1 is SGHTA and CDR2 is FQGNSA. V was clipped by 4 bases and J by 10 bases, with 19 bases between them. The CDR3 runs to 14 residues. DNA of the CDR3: TGTGCCAGCAGCTCGAGGCATCCTTTAAATCCAGCTTTCTTT. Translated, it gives CASSSRHPLNPAFF.

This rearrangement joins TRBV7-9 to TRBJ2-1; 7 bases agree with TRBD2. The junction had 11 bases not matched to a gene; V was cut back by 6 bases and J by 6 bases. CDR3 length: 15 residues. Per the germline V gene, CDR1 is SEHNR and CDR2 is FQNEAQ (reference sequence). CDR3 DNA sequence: TGTGCCAGCAGGGCGAGCCGACTAGCCCCCAATGAGCAGTTCTTC. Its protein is CASRASRLAPNEQFF.

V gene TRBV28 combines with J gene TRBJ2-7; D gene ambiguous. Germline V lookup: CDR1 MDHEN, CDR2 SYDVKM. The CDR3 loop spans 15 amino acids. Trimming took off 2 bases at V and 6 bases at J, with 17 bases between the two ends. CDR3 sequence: CASSLVQVHTPEQYF. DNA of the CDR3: TGTGCCAGCAGTTTAGTCCAGGTCCACACTCCCGAGCAGTACTTC. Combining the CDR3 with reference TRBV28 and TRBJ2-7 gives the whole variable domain DVKVTQSSRYLVKRTGEKVFLECVQDMDHENMFWYRQDPGLGLRLIYFSYDVKMKEKGDIPEGYSVSREKKERFSLILESASTNQTSMYLCASSLVQVHTPEQYFGPGTRLTVT.

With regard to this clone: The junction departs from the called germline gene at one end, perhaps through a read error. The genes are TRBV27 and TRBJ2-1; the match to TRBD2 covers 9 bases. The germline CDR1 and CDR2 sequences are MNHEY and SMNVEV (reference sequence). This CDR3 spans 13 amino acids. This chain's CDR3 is CASSFSGSAEQLF. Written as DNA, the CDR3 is TGTGCCAGCAGTTTTAGCGGGAGCGCTGAGCAGCTCTTC.

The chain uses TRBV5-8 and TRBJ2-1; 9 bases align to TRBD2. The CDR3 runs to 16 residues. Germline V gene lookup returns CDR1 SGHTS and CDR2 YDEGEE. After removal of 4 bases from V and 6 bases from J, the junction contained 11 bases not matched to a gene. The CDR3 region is CASSPPAGGFTNEQFF. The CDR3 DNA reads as TGTGCCAGCAGCCCCCCCGCGGGAGGGTTTACCAATGAGCAGTTCTTC.

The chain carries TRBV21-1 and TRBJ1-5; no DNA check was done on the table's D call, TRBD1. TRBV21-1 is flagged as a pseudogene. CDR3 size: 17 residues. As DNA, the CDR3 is TGTGCCAGCAGCCCCGCAGGGCTTGAAATGTGGCAGCAGCCCCAGCATTTT. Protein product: CASSPAGLEMWQQPQHF.

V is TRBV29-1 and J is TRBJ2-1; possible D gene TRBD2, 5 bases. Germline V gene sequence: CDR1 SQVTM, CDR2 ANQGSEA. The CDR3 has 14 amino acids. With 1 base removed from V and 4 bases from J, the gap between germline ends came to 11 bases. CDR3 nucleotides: TGCAGCGTTGAAGCCCCGCGGGCATACAATGAGCAGTTCTTC. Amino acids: CSVEAPRAYNEQFF.

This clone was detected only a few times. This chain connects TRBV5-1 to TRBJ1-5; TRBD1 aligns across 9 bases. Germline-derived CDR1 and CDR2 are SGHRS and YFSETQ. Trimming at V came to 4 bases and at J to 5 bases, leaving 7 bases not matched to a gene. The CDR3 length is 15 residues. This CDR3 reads CASSLTGGADQPQHF. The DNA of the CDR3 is TGCGCCAGCAGCCTTACAGGGGGCGCCGATCAGCCCCAGCATTTT. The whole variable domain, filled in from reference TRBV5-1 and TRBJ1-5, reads KAGVTQTPRYLIKTRGQQVTLSCSPISGHRSVSWYQQTPGQGLQFLFEYFSETQRNKGNFPGRFSGRQFSNSRSEMNVSTLELGDSALYLCASSLTGGADQPQHFGDGTRLSIL.

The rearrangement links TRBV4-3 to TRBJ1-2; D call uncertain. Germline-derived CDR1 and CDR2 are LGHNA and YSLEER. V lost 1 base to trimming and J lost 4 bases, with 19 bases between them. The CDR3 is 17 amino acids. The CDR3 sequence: CASSQVPTAGMTYGYTF. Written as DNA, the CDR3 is TGCGCCAGCAGCCAAGTCCCCACCGCGGGTATGACCTATGGCTACACCTTC.

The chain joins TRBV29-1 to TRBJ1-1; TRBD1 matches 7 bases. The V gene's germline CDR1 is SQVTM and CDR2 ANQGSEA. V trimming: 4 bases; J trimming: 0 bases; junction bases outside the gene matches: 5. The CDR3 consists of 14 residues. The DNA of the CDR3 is TGCAGCGTTGGACAGGGCCTCATGAACACTGAAGCTTTCTTT. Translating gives CSVGQGLMNTEAFF.

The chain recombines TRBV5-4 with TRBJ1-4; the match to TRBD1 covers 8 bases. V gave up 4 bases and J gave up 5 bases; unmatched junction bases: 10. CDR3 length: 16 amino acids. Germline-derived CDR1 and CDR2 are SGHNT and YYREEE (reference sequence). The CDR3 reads CASSRGRTGTNEKLFF. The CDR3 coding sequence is TGTGCCAGCAGCCGCGGCCGGACAGGGACAAATGAAAAACTGTTTTTT.

The CDR3 region is CASSYGQGGGYEKLFF. CDR3 nucleotide sequence: TGTGCCAGCAGCTACGGACAGGGAGGGGGCTATGAAAAACTGTTTTTT. This chain joins TRBV5-4 and TRBJ1-4; 8 nucleotides align to TRBD1. The CDR3 covers 16 residues. V was pared by 3 bases and J by 6 bases, with 10 bases of the junction left unmatched. CDR1 is SGHNT and CDR2 is YYREEE in the germline V gene (reference sequence).

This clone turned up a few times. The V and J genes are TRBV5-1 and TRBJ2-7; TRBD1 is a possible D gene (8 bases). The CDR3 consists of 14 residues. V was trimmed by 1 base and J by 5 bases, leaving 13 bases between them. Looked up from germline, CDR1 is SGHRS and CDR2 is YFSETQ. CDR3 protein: CASSLTGGANEQYF. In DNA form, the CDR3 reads TGCGCCAGCAGCTTGACAGGGGGGGCTAACGAGCAGTACTTC.

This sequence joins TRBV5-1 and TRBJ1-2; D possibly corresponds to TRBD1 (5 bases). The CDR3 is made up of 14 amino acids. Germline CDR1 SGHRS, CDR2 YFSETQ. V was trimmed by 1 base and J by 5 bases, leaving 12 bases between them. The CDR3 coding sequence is TGCGCCAGCAGCTTGAATGGGGCAGCTTATGGCTACACCTTC. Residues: CASSLNGAAYGYTF.

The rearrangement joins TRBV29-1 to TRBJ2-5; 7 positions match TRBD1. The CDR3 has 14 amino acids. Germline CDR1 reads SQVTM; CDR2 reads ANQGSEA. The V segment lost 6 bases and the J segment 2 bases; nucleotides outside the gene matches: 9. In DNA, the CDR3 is TGCAGCGTCCAACACAGGGGTGCTCAAGAGACCCAGTACTTC. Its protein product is CSVQHRGAQETQYF.

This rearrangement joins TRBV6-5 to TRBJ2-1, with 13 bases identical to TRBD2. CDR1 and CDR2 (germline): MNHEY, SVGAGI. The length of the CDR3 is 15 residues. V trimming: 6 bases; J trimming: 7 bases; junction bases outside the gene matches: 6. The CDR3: CASRPGLAGRNEQFF. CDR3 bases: TGTGCCAGCAGGCCGGGACTAGCGGGAAGGAATGAGCAGTTCTTC.